A selection of T cell receptor beta chains follows, all from one sample in a study of early T cells in non-severe SARS-CoV-2 infection. Each CDR3 protein is one row after TCRdb ran MiXCR on the 5' RACE reads. The sample lists 60,000 to 70,000 distinct CDR3 sequences; over 4% were seen once. Material: whole blood. The receptors were gathered from an adult who was a healthcare worker with PCR-confirmed SARS-CoV-2 infection or an uninfected control (not recorded which). CDR3s include the opening cysteine and the closing phenylalanine or tryptophan. A D gene is named only where the DNA matches it firmly. Size tells how often a clone was seen (once, few, many) or the class of an expanded clone, and some rows leave it out.

cdr3_aa,cdr3_nt,j_call,clone_size,d_call,v_call
CAIERDGDTQYF,TGTGCCATCGAGAGGGACGGAGATACGCAGTATTTT,TRBJ2-3,few,-,TRBV10-3
CASSPPRGGTGANVLTF,TGTGCCAGCTCACCACCCCGGGGAGGTACTGGGGCCAACGTCCTGACTTTC,TRBJ2-6,many,-,TRBV18
CASSLAFDGYGYTF,TGTGCCAGCAGCTTGGCGTTCGATGGCTATGGCTACACCTTC,TRBJ1-2,many,-,TRBV5-5
CASSSGGYGYTF,TGTGCCAGCAGTTCAGGGGGCTATGGCTACACCTTC,TRBJ1-2,many,TRBD1,TRBV6-6
CASSRQGAEPQHF,TGTGCCAGCAGTAGGCAGGGGGCCGAGCCCCAGCATTTT,TRBJ1-5,few,TRBD1,TRBV12-3/TRBV12-4
CASSFDGLGTQYF,TGTGCCAGCAGCTTTGATGGACTCGGGACCCAGTACTTC,TRBJ2-5,many,-,TRBV7-3
CASSDRDRESNTQYF,TGCGCCAGCAGTGACCGGGACAGGGAATCCAATACGCAGTATTTT,TRBJ2-3,-,TRBD1,TRBV10-2
CSASRYTDTQYF,TGCAGTGCTTCCCGCTACACAGATACGCAGTATTTT,TRBJ2-3,many,-,TRBV20-1
CSARDPGHTNYGYTF,TGCAGTGCTAGAGATCCGGGGCACACTAACTATGGCTACACCTTC,TRBJ1-2,many,-,TRBV20-1
CASSVDGLHNSPLHF,TGTGCCAGCAGCGTAGACGGGCTCCATAATTCACCCCTCCACTTT,TRBJ1-6,many,-,TRBV9
CASSVGPDTDTQYF,TGTGCCAGCAGCGTGGGACCGGACACAGATACGCAGTATTTT,TRBJ2-3,many,-,TRBV7-3
CASSSPGGSGRALLETQYF,TGTGCCAGCAGCTCCCCGGGTGGTAGCGGGAGGGCCTTATTGGAGACCCAGTACTTC,TRBJ2-5,many,TRBD2,TRBV11-2
CSVVRETEAFF,TGCAGCGTTGTTCGGGAGACTGAAGCTTTCTTT,TRBJ1-1,many,-,TRBV29-1
CASSQGTRSGLIYEQYF,TGTGCCAGCAGCCAAGGGACTAGGAGCGGTTTAATCTACGAGCAGTACTTC,TRBJ2-7,few,TRBD2,TRBV4-2
CAWSVQVNTEAFF,TGTGCCTGGAGTGTACAAGTGAACACTGAAGCTTTCTTT,TRBJ1-1,many,-,TRBV30
CSVVRSGVNEQYF,TGCAGCGTTGTTCGGTCAGGGGTAAACGAGCAGTACTTC,TRBJ2-7,few,-,TRBV29-1
CASSLRDTGELFF,TGTGCCAGCAGCTTGAGGGACACCGGGGAGCTGTTTTTT,TRBJ2-2,-,-,TRBV7-3
CASSTDRDSYNEQFF,TGTGCCAGCAGTACAGACCGGGACTCATACAATGAGCAGTTCTTC,TRBJ2-1,many,-,TRBV27
CASSSSDTYEQYF,TGCGCCAGCAGCTCTAGCGACACCTACGAGCAGTACTTC,TRBJ2-7,many,-,TRBV4-1
CASSFTGDIRGRGYEQYF,TGTGCCAGCAGTTTCACAGGGGACATAAGGGGAAGAGGATACGAGCAGTACTTC,TRBJ2-7,few,TRBD1,TRBV12-3/TRBV12-4
CATSPSEGTDTQYF,TGTGCCACCTCGCCTAGCGAGGGCACAGATACGCAGTATTTT,TRBJ2-3,-,-,TRBV24-1
CASRMTGGYEKLFF,TGTGCCAGCAGGATGACAGGGGGTTATGAAAAACTGTTTTTT,TRBJ1-4,many,TRBD1,TRBV6-6
CSARDLRLAGGPYNEQFF,TGCAGTGCTAGGGACCTGCGACTAGCGGGAGGCCCCTACAATGAGCAGTTCTTC,TRBJ2-1,-,TRBD2,TRBV20-1
CASSLGPSPRTDTQYF,TGTGCCAGCAGCTTAGGTCCCTCCCCCCGCACAGATACGCAGTATTTT,TRBJ2-3,-,-,TRBV7-3
CASSLESYDEQYF,TGTGCCAGCAGCTTGGAGAGCTACGACGAGCAGTACTTC,TRBJ2-7,-,-,TRBV7-9
CASSQGTSDTEAFF,TGTGCCAGCTCTCAAGGGACATCTGACACTGAAGCTTTCTTT,TRBJ1-1,-,-,TRBV18
CASSPSGGAEAFF,TGTGCCAGCTCACCATCGGGGGGCGCTGAAGCTTTCTTT,TRBJ1-1,-,-,TRBV18
CASSQIGLAWQYF,TGTGCCAGCAGCCAAATAGGACTAGCCTGGCAGTACTTC,TRBJ2-7,many,TRBD2,TRBV7-9
CASSTSEDTEAFF,TGTGCCAGCAGTACATCAGAAGACACTGAAGCTTTCTTT,TRBJ1-1,-,-,TRBV2
CSAMRSGISANIQYF,TGCAGTGCTATGAGATCAGGGATCTCCGCAAACATTCAGTACTTC,TRBJ2-4,few,-,TRBV20-1
CASRPLAGVTGELFF,TGTGCCAGTAGACCACTAGCGGGAGTGACCGGGGAGCTGTTTTTT,TRBJ2-2,few,TRBD2,TRBV19
CSVDHSSDTQYF,TGCAGCGTTGATCATTCTTCAGATACGCAGTATTTT,TRBJ2-3,few,-,TRBV29-1
CASSPPSEKLFF,TGTGCCAGCAGCCCCCCCAGTGAAAAACTGTTTTTT,TRBJ1-4,-,-,TRBV3-1
CASSLRVRTSGSREQYF,TGTGCCAGCAGCTTACGGGTCAGGACTAGCGGGAGCCGCGAGCAGTACTTC,TRBJ2-7,-,TRBD2,TRBV7-2
CASSLTSADTQYF,TGTGCCAGCAGCTTAACTAGTGCAGATACGCAGTATTTT,TRBJ2-3,-,-,TRBV6-1
CASSLTSGRWGTQYF,TGTGCCAGCAGCTTGACTAGCGGGAGATGGGGGACCCAGTACTTC,TRBJ2-5,-,TRBD2,TRBV5-4
CASSHPRTDTQYF,TGCGCCAGCAGCCACCCGCGAACAGATACGCAGTATTTT,TRBJ2-3,many,-,TRBV4-1
CASSVDRGGNSPLHF,TGCGCCAGCAGTGTTGACAGGGGTGGGAATTCACCCCTCCACTTT,TRBJ1-6,few,TRBD1,TRBV10-2
CATSDWGNTEAFF,TGTGCCACCAGTGATTGGGGGAACACTGAAGCTTTCTTT,TRBJ1-1,many,-,TRBV24-1
CASSYPGNEQYF,TGTGCCAGCAGTTACCCAGGGAACGAGCAGTACTTC,TRBJ2-7,many,-,TRBV6-6
CASSPAAVNTEAFF,TGTGCCAGCTCACCGGCGGCCGTCAACACTGAAGCTTTCTTT,TRBJ1-1,-,-,TRBV18
CASSFPQERSPLHF,TGTGCCAGCAGCTTCCCCCAGGAACGATCACCCCTCCACTTT,TRBJ1-6,many,-,TRBV7-2
CATGSYRDRGPLYNEQFF,TGTGCCACCGGAAGTTACAGGGATCGGGGGCCCTTGTACAATGAGCAGTTCTTC,TRBJ2-1,many,-,TRBV24-1
CASSQDSSGGPDTQYF,TGTGCCAGCAGCCAAGATTCTAGCGGGGGGCCGGATACGCAGTATTTT,TRBJ2-3,few,TRBD2,TRBV14
CAGTGALETQYF,TGTGCCGGGACAGGGGCTTTGGAGACCCAGTACTTC,TRBJ2-5,many,TRBD1,TRBV30
CSAIGQGYGYTF,TGCAGTGCTATCGGACAAGGCTATGGCTACACCTTC,TRBJ1-2,few,-,TRBV20-1
CASSGQPQPQHF,TGTGCCAGTTCTGGACAGCCTCAGCCCCAGCATTTT,TRBJ1-5,few,-,TRBV2
CSAKLAGDTDTQYF,TGCAGTGCCAAACTAGCGGGAGACACAGATACGCAGTATTTT,TRBJ2-3,few,TRBD2,TRBV20-1
CASSSGPGTGVNTGELFF,TGTGCCAGCAGCTCGGGGCCTGGGACAGGGGTTAACACCGGGGAGCTGTTTTTT,TRBJ2-2,many,TRBD1,TRBV7-9
CSASGTLSRNQPQHF,TGCAGTGCATCCGGGACCCTATCGCGCAATCAGCCCCAGCATTTT,TRBJ1-5,many,-,TRBV20-1
CASSLKSGGYSYEQYF,TGTGCCAGCAGTTTAAAGTCTGGGGGGTATTCCTACGAGCAGTACTTC,TRBJ2-7,many,-,TRBV27
CASSHPTGQALWKGYTF,TGTGCCAGCAGCCATCCTACGGGACAGGCGCTGTGGAAGGGCTACACCTTC,TRBJ1-2,many,TRBD1,TRBV7-9
CASSPSGVGEQFF,TGTGCCAGCAGCCCCTCTGGGGTCGGTGAGCAGTTCTTC,TRBJ2-1,few,-,TRBV3-1
CASSRVVYSNQPQHF,TGTGCCAGTAGTAGGGTTGTTTATAGCAATCAGCCCCAGCATTTT,TRBJ1-5,few,-,TRBV19